Sequencing of this T cell receptor (beta chain) was carried out in a study of regulatory T cells in long-lasting Graves disease. Time point: newly diagnosed GD, antithyroid drugs for less than 3 months. PBMC-derived RNA was used for the TCR library. To make TCR beta libraries, researchers used iRepertoire HTBI primers and Arm-PCR of CDR3 regions. TCRdb processed the multiplex PCR reads anew with MiXCR; each CDR3 protein has one entry. Of about 530,000 distinct CDR3 sequences in the sample, about 16% were seen once. Per the germline V gene, CDR1 is SGHNT and CDR2 is YYREEE (reference sequence). The V end lost 2 bases, the J end lost 7 bases, and 10 bases lay between the germline ends. The CDR3 loop spans 14 amino acids. The table lists this clonotype with a few counts. These data were also filed under a second study, of T cells in Graves' hyperthyroidism and ophthalmopathy.

The V gene is TRBV5-4, the J gene TRBJ1-6; D is possibly TRBD1 (5 bases). The origin of this receptor is a woman aged 40-65 years with Graves disease. Material: peripheral blood mononuclear cells (PBMCs), obtained at new diagnosis, from a patient treated with antithyroid drugs. The CDR3 sequence: CASSLQEENSPLHF. The CDR3 nucleotides are TGTGCCAGCAGCTTACAGGAGGAGAATTCACCCCTCCACTTT.